These 14 T cell receptor beta chains came from one sample sequenced in a study of cytomegalovirus exposure and HLA in healthy donors. Both 60 Vbeta primers and 13 Jbeta primers went into the PCR. The protocol was immunoSEQ multiplex PCR, while the TCRdb copy is restricted to in-frame clones and leaves out a portion. The sample shows some 130,000 clones, about 82% of them seen only once. Sequencing was carried out using PBMCs. The receptors derive from a female donor in good health and CMV-seropositive.

This chain connects TRBV5-1 to TRBJ2-2; tentatively, D is TRBD2 (6 bases). V was cut by 0 bases and J by 5 bases, with 8 bases left in between. The CDR3 contains 14 residues. Per the germline V gene, CDR1 is SGHRS and CDR2 is YFSETQ. CDR3: CASSLAGVTGELFF. In DNA, the CDR3 is TGCGCCAGCAGCTTGGCGGGAGTGACCGGGGAGCTGTTTTTT.

The chain employs TRBV29-1 and TRBJ2-5, with D maybe TRBD2 (5 bases). V dropped 6 bases and J dropped 0 bases, with 14 bases sitting between them. Germline CDR1 SQVTM, CDR2 ANQGSEA. CDR3 length equals 14 residues. This CDR3 reads CSVRRRGYQETQYF. For the CDR3, the DNA is TGCAGCGTCCGGAGGCGTGGGTACCAAGAGACCCAGTACTTC.

The gene calls are TRBV5-5 and TRBJ1-4; 8 positions match TRBD1. CDR1 and CDR2 from the germline V gene are SGHKS and YYEKEE (reference sequence). The junction had 7 bases not matched to a gene; V was cut back by 4 bases and J by 8 bases. The CDR3 covers 14 residues. The CDR3 DNA sequence: TGTGCCAGCAGCGAGGACAGGGTTGAGGAAAAACTGTTTTTT. It codes for CASSEDRVEEKLFF.

The chain uses TRBV2 and TRBJ1-2, with D maybe TRBD1 (6 bases). This CDR3 spans 14 amino acids. Trimming cost V 5 bases and J 2 bases, with 12 bases left between them. Germline loops: CDR1 SNHLY, CDR2 FYNNEI. The CDR3 DNA follows: TGTGCCAGCAGTTGGACAGCCCCGAACTATGGCTACACCTTC. Protein sequence: CASSWTAPNYGYTF.

This rearrangement joins TRBV5-1 to TRBJ2-7, with D perhaps TRBD1 (6 bases). Germline values: CDR1 SGHRS, CDR2 YFSETQ. With 0 bases removed from V and 1 base from J, the gap between germline ends came to 14 bases. CDR3 length: 16 amino acids. CDR3: CASSLAPDRLSYEQYF. The CDR3, as DNA: TGCGCCAGCAGCTTGGCCCCGGACAGATTATCCTACGAGCAGTACTTC. Looking up the rest from reference TRBV5-1 and TRBJ2-7 gives the full variable domain: KAGVTQTPRYLIKTRGQQVTLSCSPISGHRSVSWYQQTPGQGLQFLFEYFSETQRNKGNFPGRFSGRQFSNSRSEMNVSTLELGDSALYLCASSLAPDRLSYEQYFGPGTRLTVT.

The chain joins TRBV5-4 to TRBJ2-3; 7 bases align to TRBD2. The germline gives CDR1 SGHNT, CDR2 YYREEE (reference sequence). Germline trimming cut 3 bases from V and 0 bases from J; bases unmatched to any gene: 19. The CDR3 runs to 20 residues. The DNA for the CDR3 is TGTGCCAGCAGCTCATCATATACGTCCGGGGGGAGAACTAGCACAGATACGCAGTATTTT. It specifies CASSSSYTSGGRTSTDTQYF.

This clone showed up just once. This rearrangement joins TRBV19 to TRBJ2-7; TRBD2 matches at 7 bases. V trimming: 0 bases; J trimming: 4 bases; junction bases outside the gene matches: 15. CDR1 and CDR2 (germline): LNHDA, SQIVND (reference sequence). The CDR3 is 18 amino acids. CDR3 protein: CASSIDISGLGTIYEQYF. The DNA for the CDR3 is TGTGCCAGTAGTATAGACATTTCAGGACTAGGCACGATATACGAGCAGTACTTC.

This clone appeared a single time. The rearrangement joins TRBV5-4 to TRBJ1-4, with TRBD1 matching over 8 bases. V shed 2 bases, J shed 4 bases, and the junction held 4 bases outside the gene matches. There are 15 residues in the CDR3. Per the germline V gene, CDR1 is SGHNT and CDR2 is YYREEE (reference sequence). CDR3 loop: CASSFQGAGNEKLFF. CDR3 coding DNA: TGTGCCAGCAGCTTTCAGGGGGCTGGTAATGAAAAACTGTTTTTT.

This clone was counted between two and nine times. V and J are TRBV6-1 and TRBJ1-3; D is unresolved. The CDR3 consists of 12 residues. The V gene's germline CDR1 is MNHNS and CDR2 SASEGT. Trimming stripped 1 base from V and 9 bases from J, with 7 bases between. The DNA of the CDR3 is TGTGCCAGCAGTGAAGGGTACAGCACCATATATTTT. Its protein is CASSEGYSTIYF.

V and J are TRBV25-1 and TRBJ1-6; D is unresolved. There are 14 residues in the CDR3. Germline values: CDR1 MGHDK, CDR2 SYGVNS. V lost 3 bases, J lost 0 bases, and 3 bases lay in between. The CDR3 DNA reads as TGTGCCAGCAGTGAGGCCTCCTATAATTCACCCCTCCACTTT. This codes for CASSEASYNSPLHF. Complete variable domain (other parts from reference TRBV25-1 and TRBJ1-6): EADIYQTPRYLVIGTGKKITLECSQTMGHDKMYWYQQDPGMELHLIHYSYGVNSTEKGDLSSESTVSRIRTEHFPLTLESARPSHTSQYLCASSEASYNSPLHFGNGTRLTVT.

The V and J genes are TRBV7-9 and TRBJ1-2; D is unresolved. Germline CDR1 reads SEHNR; CDR2 reads FQNEAQ (reference sequence). V was shortened by 5 bases and J by 2 bases, with 12 bases between the two germline ends. The CDR3 loop spans 14 amino acids. The CDR3 nucleotides are TGTGCCAGCAGCCCCGGGATGTCGAACTATGGCTACACCTTC. Protein product: CASSPGMSNYGYTF.

This chain links TRBV19 with TRBJ2-1; D may be TRBD2 (5 bases). This CDR3 is built from 13 residues. Per the germline V gene, CDR1 is LNHDA and CDR2 is SQIVND (reference sequence). With 7 bases removed from V and 5 bases from J, the gap between germline ends came to 12 bases. DNA of the CDR3: TGTGCCAGTAACCGGGAATGGGACAATGAGCAGTTCTTC. Amino acids: CASNREWDNEQFF.

This clone was detected once. V is TRBV5-8 and J is TRBJ2-7, with D possibly being TRBD2 (7 bases). Germline assignment: CDR1 SGHTS and CDR2 YDEGEE. V was cut by 6 bases and J by 0 bases, with 16 bases left in between. The CDR3 totals 15 residues. The CDR3 nucleotides are TGTGCCAGCACGGGGGGCGGATCCTTCTCCTACGAGCAGTACTTC. It codes for CASTGGGSFSYEQYF. The whole variable domain, remainder taken from reference TRBV5-8 and TRBJ2-7, is EAGVTQSPTHLIKTRGQQATLRCSPISGHTSVYWYQQALGLGLQFLLWYDEGEERNRGNFPPRFSGRQFPNYSSELNVNALELEDSALYLCASTGGGSFSYEQYFGPGTRLTVT.

This rearrangement joins TRBV18 to TRBJ2-3, with D possibly being TRBD2 (6 bases). V shed 3 bases and J shed 2 bases, with 15 bases lying between them. The CDR3 runs to 16 residues. Germline V gene sequence: CDR1 KGHSH, CDR2 LQKENI. Written as DNA, the CDR3 is TGTGCCAGCTCACCGACACCCGGAGGGCTCACAGATACGCAGTATTTT. Protein product: CASSPTPGGLTDTQYF.